The 5 T cell receptor beta chains presented below share a single source sample, sequenced in a study of T cells in localized non-small cell lung cancer. Sequencing used immunoSEQ multiplex PCR; TCRdb keeps in-frame clones, though not all of them. The sample lists around 130,000 clones; more than 80% were seen once. The sequenced sample was peripheral blood, obtained before any cancer treatment. These TCRs come from a female donor at least 60 years old with stage I lung adenocarcinoma.

As concerns this clone: Relative to the germline gene, one junction end is altered; a read error may explain this. The chain has TRBV2 and TRBJ1-4, with 7 nucleotides matching TRBD1. The CDR3 runs 14 residues. Germline-derived CDR1 and CDR2 are SNHLY and FYNNEI. DNA for the CDR3: TGTGCCAGCCGTGACAGGGCCAGAAATGAAAAACTGTTTTTT. Translated, it gives CASRDRARNEKLFF.

In its sample, this clone was seen many times. The V call is TRBV4-2, the J call TRBJ2-1; D is perhaps TRBD1 or TRBD2 (8 bases each). Trimming took off 0 bases at V and 10 bases at J, with 28 bases between the two ends. From germline, CDR1 is LGHNA and CDR2 YNFKEQ. This CDR3 has 19 amino acids. The CDR3 region is CASSQDGMGLGQGAREQFF. Here the CDR3 DNA reads TGTGCCAGCAGCCAAGATGGGATGGGACTAGGACAGGGAGCTAGAGAGCAGTTCTTC.

V is TRBV5-1 and J is TRBJ2-5, with D possibly matching TRBD2 (6 bases). The germline V gene has CDR1 SGHRS and CDR2 YFSETQ. The CDR3 is 15 residues long. Trimming took off 0 bases at V and 5 bases at J, with 14 bases between the two ends. The CDR3 region is CASSLEGGKLETQYF. Written as DNA, the CDR3 is TGCGCCAGCAGCTTGGAAGGCGGGAAGTTGGAGACCCAGTACTTC.

V gene TRBV5-3 combines with J gene TRBJ2-1; the D gene is possibly TRBD1 (5 bases). TRBV5-3 qualifies as an ORF whose function is uncertain. CDR3 length equals 14 residues. Trimming left V 4 bases short and J 8 bases short, with 16 bases between. The CDR3 sequence is CARSPPQVMDEQFF. In DNA, the CDR3 is TGTGCCAGAAGCCCCCCACAGGTCATGGATGAGCAGTTCTTC.

The V call is TRBV27, the J call TRBJ2-5; D remains unclear. Germline loops: CDR1 MNHEY, CDR2 SMNVEV (reference sequence). This CDR3 comprises 13 residues. The V gene lost 4 bases and the J gene lost 0 bases, with 6 bases spanning the gap. The CDR3 sequence is CASSSPYQETQYF. The CDR3 nucleotides read TGTGCCAGCAGTTCGCCGTACCAAGAGACCCAGTACTTC.